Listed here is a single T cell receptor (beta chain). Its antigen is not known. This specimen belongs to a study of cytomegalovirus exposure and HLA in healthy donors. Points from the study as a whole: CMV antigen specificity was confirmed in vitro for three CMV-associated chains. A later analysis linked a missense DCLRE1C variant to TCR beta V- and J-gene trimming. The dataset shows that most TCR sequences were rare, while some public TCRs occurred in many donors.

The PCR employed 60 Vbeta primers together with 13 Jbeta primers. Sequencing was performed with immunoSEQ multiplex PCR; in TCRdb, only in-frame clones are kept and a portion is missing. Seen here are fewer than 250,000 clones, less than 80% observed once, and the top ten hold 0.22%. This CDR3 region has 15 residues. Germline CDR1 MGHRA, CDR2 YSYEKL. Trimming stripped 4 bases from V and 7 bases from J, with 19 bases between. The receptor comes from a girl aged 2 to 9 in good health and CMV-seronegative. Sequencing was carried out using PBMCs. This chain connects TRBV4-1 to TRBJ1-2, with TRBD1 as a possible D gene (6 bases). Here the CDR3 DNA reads TGCGCCAGCAGCCGAATAAACGACAGGTATAGTGGCTACACCTTC. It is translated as CASSRINDRYSGYTF.